Below are 17 T cell receptor beta chains sequenced from a single sample in a study of cytomegalovirus exposure and HLA in healthy donors. Amplification used 60 Vbeta primers and 13 Jbeta primers. The repertoire was sequenced with immunoSEQ multiplex PCR; TCRdb's copy has only in-frame clones and lacks some. The repertoire has some 190,000 clones, around 83% of them found once; the top ten carry 1.5% to 2%. The sequenced material came from PBMCs. All receptors derive from a man aged 35 to 55 in good health and CMV-seropositive.

This CDR3 reads CASSASGTTADTQYF. For the CDR3, the DNA is TGTGCCAGTAGTGCGTCCGGGACTACCGCGGATACGCAGTATTTT. V and J are TRBV19 and TRBJ2-3; 7 bases are a match to TRBD2. The germline gives CDR1 LNHDA, CDR2 SQIVND (reference sequence). V lost 5 bases, J lost 6 bases, and 11 bases stayed unmatched. This CDR3 is built from 15 residues.

This clone occurred a few times. The chain is built from TRBV11-2 and TRBJ2-7; 13 nucleotides align to TRBD2. V lost 8 bases and J lost 3; bases outside the gene matches: 4. There are 14 residues in the CDR3. From germline, CDR1 is SGHAT and CDR2 FQNNGV. The CDR3, as DNA: TGTGCCAGCGGCCGGACTAGCGGGAGCTACGAGCAGTACTTC. Protein product: CASGRTSGSYEQYF.

The chain recombines TRBV6-1 with TRBJ2-7, with D possibly matching TRBD1 (5 bases). Trimming pared 7 bases from V and 0 bases from J, leaving 16 bases between. The CDR3 spans 15 residues. Germline values: CDR1 MNHNS, CDR2 SASEGT. DNA for the CDR3: TGTGCCAGCACCCCAAGTTTGACAGCCTCCTACGAGCAGTACTTC. It specifies CASTPSLTASYEQYF.

The genes are TRBV7-9 and TRBJ2-4, with TRBD1 identical over 7 bases. Germline assignment: CDR1 SEHNR and CDR2 FQNEAQ (reference sequence). This CDR3 has 16 amino acids. Trimming took 4 bases from V and 8 from J; bases not matched to a gene: 14. The chain's CDR3 is CASSSHTRTGRDIQYF. The CDR3 DNA is TGTGCCAGCAGCTCCCATACCCGGACAGGTCGGGACATTCAGTACTTC.

The rearrangement links TRBV30 to TRBJ2-5; no clear D. Germline V gene sequence: CDR1 GTSNPN, CDR2 SVGIG (reference sequence). V dropped 5 bases and J dropped 5 bases, with 15 bases sitting between them. CDR3 length: 13 amino acids. The CDR3 bases are TGTGCCTGGGCACGGCGAGGAAGGGAGACCCAGTACTTC. Its translation is CAWARRGRETQYF.

Here the CDR3 reads CASSLGTFGEKLFF. CDR3 nucleotides: TGTGCCAGCAGCCTAGGAACCTTTGGGGAAAAACTGTTTTTT. The chain employs TRBV5-5 and TRBJ1-4; D remains ambiguous. Trimming took 4 bases from V and 8 from J, leaving 15 bases between them. Looked up from germline, CDR1 is SGHKS and CDR2 is YYEKEE (reference sequence). This CDR3 is 14 amino acids long. Using reference TRBV5-5 and TRBJ1-4 for the parts outside the CDR3, the full variable domain is DAGVTQSPTHLIKTRGQQVTLRCSPISGHKSVSWYQQVLGQGPQFIFQYYEKEERGRGNFPDRFSARQFPNYSSELNVNALLLGDSALYLCASSLGTFGEKLFFGSGTQLSVL.

This clone was detected a few times. As DNA, the CDR3 is TGTGCCAGCAGTTTACTTCTTCTAGCGGGAGACCTCACAGATACGCAGTATTTT. Amino acid sequence: CASSLLLLAGDLTDTQYF. The V call is TRBV27, the J call TRBJ2-3; 10 positions agree with TRBD2. The germline gives CDR1 MNHEY, CDR2 SMNVEV (reference sequence). The CDR3 consists of 18 residues. The J segment lost 2 bases and the V segment lost 2 bases, leaving 10 bases of the junction unmatched.

This sequence joins TRBV29-1 and TRBJ1-1, with a possible D match to TRBD1 (5 bases). Germline V gives CDR1 SQVTM, CDR2 ANQGSEA. V gave up 4 bases and J gave up 0 bases, with 15 bases separating them. The CDR3 spans 15 residues. In nucleotides, the CDR3 is TGCAGCGTTGCGTCCGGTTGGGGCATGAACACTGAAGCTTTCTTT. It encodes CSVASGWGMNTEAFF.

For this clone: Other DNA sequences of this sample code for an identical CDR3. V gene TRBV19 combines with J gene TRBJ2-7; TRBD2 matches at 12 bases. The CDR3 is 13 residues long. Unmatched junction bases numbered 6, after V lost 9 bases and J lost 6 bases. CDR1 and CDR2 (germline): LNHDA, SQIVND (reference sequence). CDR3: CASKLAGGGEQYF. For the CDR3, the DNA is TGTGCCAGCAAACTAGCGGGAGGAGGCGAGCAGTACTTC. The variable domain in full, completed from reference TRBV19 and TRBJ2-7, reads DGGITQSPKYLFRKEGQNVTLSCEQNLNHDAMYWYRQDPGQGLRLIYYSQIVNDFQKGDIAEGYSVSREKKESFPLTVTSAQKNPTAFYLCASKLAGGGEQYFGPGTRLTVT.

This clone was observed a few times. This chain links TRBV2 with TRBJ1-2; D unresolved. The germline CDR1 and CDR2 sequences are SNHLY and FYNNEI. The V gene lost 2 bases and the J gene lost 5 bases, with 12 bases spanning the gap. The CDR3 has 14 residues. The CDR3 bases are TGTGCCAGCAGTGAATCCCCGAGTAGTTATGGCTACACCTTC. The encoded protein is CASSESPSSYGYTF.

J is TRBJ1-5 and V is TRBV28; D remains unclear. The CDR3 sequence is 14 residues long. Trimming shortened V by 6 bases and J by 0 bases, and 9 bases separated the two germline ends. In germline, CDR1 is MDHEN, CDR2 SYDVKM. CDR3 nucleotides: TGTGCCAGCAGCCCTACCTTTAGCAATCAGCCCCAGCATTTT. This translates into CASSPTFSNQPQHF.

This chain uses TRBV19 with TRBJ2-5; D might be TRBD2 (6 bases). Germline CDR1 LNHDA, CDR2 SQIVND (reference sequence). Deletions cut 2 bases from V and 4 bases from J, with 11 bases between. The CDR3 is 14 amino acids. CDR3 in amino acids: CASSIWGDGETQYF. The CDR3 DNA reads TGTGCCAGTAGTATATGGGGGGATGGAGAGACCCAGTACTTC.

The chain links TRBV19 to TRBJ2-3, with D possibly TRBD2 on 6 matching bases. CDR1 and CDR2 from the germline V gene are LNHDA and SQIVND (reference sequence). The CDR3 extends over 15 amino acids. V shed 7 bases and J shed 2 bases, with 16 bases lying between them. The CDR3 is CASTPRPGVTDTQYF. In DNA form, the CDR3 reads TGTGCCAGTACCCCCCGGCCGGGAGTCACAGATACGCAGTATTTT.

This sequence joins TRBV7-2 and TRBJ1-1; D ambiguous. From germline, CDR1 is SGHTA and CDR2 FQGNSA. The V and J ends lost 5 bases and 0 bases respectively, with 10 bases between them. The CDR3 consists of 14 residues. The CDR3 DNA follows: TGTGCCAGCAGCCTACGCCTCCTGAACACTGAAGCTTTCTTT. Its translation is CASSLRLLNTEAFF.

This clone was found once. The chain couples TRBV18 to TRBJ1-2; 7 nucleotides line up with TRBD1. The CDR3 is 15 residues long. Per the germline V gene, CDR1 is KGHSH and CDR2 is LQKENI. V shed 2 bases, J shed 7 bases, and the junction held 10 bases outside the gene matches. CDR3 loop: CASSPEAGGLGGYTF. In nucleotides, the CDR3 is TGTGCCAGCTCACCAGAAGCAGGGGGACTCGGTGGCTACACCTTC.

This clone was picked up one time. The rearrangement uses TRBV6-6 and TRBJ2-3; D possibly corresponds to TRBD2 (5 bases). This CDR3 comprises 14 residues. Trimming cost V 7 bases and J 0 bases, with 11 bases left between them. CDR1 is MNHNY, CDR2 SVGAGI, per germline (reference sequence). CDR3 sequence (DNA): TGTGCCAGCATAAGCGGTCCTAGCACAGATACGCAGTATTTT. Amino acid sequence: CASISGPSTDTQYF.

The V and J genes are TRBV5-6 and TRBJ2-7; the D is unclear. Germline assignment: CDR1 SGHDT and CDR2 YYEEEE. This CDR3 region has 16 residues. V dropped 0 bases and J dropped 1 base, with 14 bases sitting between them. As DNA, the CDR3 is TGTGCCAGCAGCTTGGAGGCGTCAGGTAATTCCTACGAGCAGTACTTC. Encoded protein: CASSLEASGNSYEQYF. The full variable domain, completed using reference TRBV5-6 and TRBJ2-7, is DAGVTQSPTHLIKTRGQQVTLRCSPKSGHDTVSWYQQALGQGPQFIFQYYEEEERQRGNFPDRFSGHQFPNYSSELNVNALLLGDSALYLCASSLEASGNSYEQYFGPGTRLTVT.